One sample yielded the 15 T cell receptor beta chains listed below, sequenced in a study of cytomegalovirus exposure and HLA in healthy donors. The PCR ran on 60 Vbeta and 13 Jbeta primers. Data came from immunoSEQ multiplex PCR; TCRdb stores just in-frame clones and leaves some out. Of some 110,000 clones in the sample, roughly 80% are singletons; the top ten hold over 7%. What was sequenced was PBMCs. The receptor source for this set is a woman in her thirties or forties in good health and CMV-seropositive.

The chain is built from TRBV6-1 and TRBJ2-4; D ambiguous. The CDR3 runs 14 residues. V was clipped by 2 bases and J by 9 bases, with 14 bases between them. CDR1 MNHNS and CDR2 SASEGT come from the germline V gene. In DNA form, the CDR3 reads TGTGCCAGCAGTGAAACCGGCGGTCTCCTCATTCAGTACTTC. Protein: CASSETGGLLIQYF.

V gene TRBV19 combines with J gene TRBJ2-1; 7 bases are a match to TRBD1. The CDR3 sequence is 15 residues long. V lost 3 bases, J lost 4 bases, and 6 bases stayed unmatched. Per germline, CDR1 LNHDA and CDR2 SQIVND (reference sequence). CDR3 DNA sequence: TGTGCCAGTAGTATCCGGACAGGAGAATACAATGAGCAGTTCTTC. Protein: CASSIRTGEYNEQFF. The variable domain in full, completed from reference TRBV19 and TRBJ2-1, reads DGGITQSPKYLFRKEGQNVTLSCEQNLNHDAMYWYRQDPGQGLRLIYYSQIVNDFQKGDIAEGYSVSREKKESFPLTVTSAQKNPTAFYLCASSIRTGEYNEQFFGPGTRLTVL.

The V and J genes are TRBV30 and TRBJ2-2, with D perhaps TRBD2 (6 bases). The V gene lost 0 bases and the J gene lost 4 bases, with 15 bases spanning the gap. The CDR3 is made up of 16 amino acids. Germline values: CDR1 GTSNPN, CDR2 SVGIG (reference sequence). CDR3 loop: CAWSVYGRGITGELFF. The CDR3 nucleotides are TGTGCCTGGAGTGTATATGGACGGGGGATCACCGGGGAGCTGTTTTTT.

This chain links TRBV18 with TRBJ1-2; the match to TRBD1 covers 8 bases. This CDR3 contains 14 residues. The trim removed 3 bases at V and 4 bases at J, leaving 4 bases unmatched. Germline CDR1 KGHSH, CDR2 LQKENI. CDR3 nucleotide sequence: TGTGCCAGCTCACCCTCCGGGACAGGCTATGGCTACACCTTC. Translated: CASSPSGTGYGYTF. The full variable domain, in which reference TRBV18 and TRBJ1-2 provide the parts outside the CDR3, is NAGVMQNPRHLVRRRGQEARLRCSPMKGHSHVYWYRQLPEEGLKFMVYLQKENIIDESGMPKERFSAEFPKEGPSILRIQQVVRGDSAAYFCASSPSGTGYGYTFGSGTRLTVV.

The J gene is TRBJ2-5, the V gene TRBV6-5; perhaps TRBD1 as D (6 bases). The V and J ends lost 6 bases and 1 base respectively, with 15 bases between them. From germline, CDR1 is MNHEY and CDR2 SVGAGI. The CDR3 has 15 residues. This chain's CDR3 is CASSPDWTAQETQYF. In DNA, the CDR3 is TGTGCCAGCAGCCCCGATTGGACAGCCCAAGAGACCCAGTACTTC.

The CDR3 DNA follows: TGCGCCAGCAGCCAAGATAGGACATATACGCAGTATTTT. Protein: CASSQDRTYTQYF. This rearrangement joins TRBV4-3 to TRBJ2-3, with D maybe TRBD1 (5 bases). Germline CDR1 reads LGHNA; CDR2 reads YSLEER. V gave up 0 bases and J gave up 7 bases, with 8 bases separating them. The CDR3 extends over 13 amino acids.

The chain combines TRBV19 with TRBJ2-4; possible D gene TRBD2, 6 bases. V lost 7 bases and J lost 8, with 21 bases in between. Germline CDR1 reads LNHDA; CDR2 reads SQIVND (reference sequence). CDR3 size: 15 residues. CDR3 nucleotides: TGTGCCAGTACCCTGCTTGGAACTAGCAGAGACATTCAGTACTTC. Amino acid sequence: CASTLLGTSRDIQYF.

The CDR3 spells CASSLSGGGWYGYTF. The CDR3 coding sequence is TGTGCCAGCAGTTTATCGGGGGGGGGCTGGTATGGCTACACCTTC. V and J are TRBV27 and TRBJ1-2; possibly TRBD1 for D (6 bases). Germline values: CDR1 MNHEY, CDR2 SMNVEV (reference sequence). V was cut by 0 bases and J by 5 bases, with 13 bases left in between. The CDR3 sequence is 15 residues long.

The chain employs TRBV5-1 and TRBJ2-1; 8 nucleotides align to TRBD2. Germline CDR1 reads SGHRS; CDR2 reads YFSETQ. V shed 0 bases, J shed 2 bases, and the junction held 4 bases outside the gene matches. The CDR3 contains 16 residues. CDR3 residues: CASSLASGGTYNEQFF. DNA for the CDR3: TGCGCCAGCAGCTTGGCCAGCGGGGGCACCTACAATGAGCAGTTCTTC. The variable domain in full, completed from reference TRBV5-1 and TRBJ2-1, reads KAGVTQTPRYLIKTRGQQVTLSCSPISGHRSVSWYQQTPGQGLQFLFEYFSETQRNKGNFPGRFSGRQFSNSRSEMNVSTLELGDSALYLCASSLASGGTYNEQFFGPGTRLTVL.

Only a few counts were recorded for this clone. The rearrangement uses TRBV4-3 and TRBJ1-1, with 9 positions matching TRBD1. In germline, CDR1 is LGHNA, CDR2 YSLEER. The CDR3 length is 17 residues. J gave up 1 base and V 4 bases, and 10 bases lay outside the gene matches. The CDR3 DNA follows: TGCGCCAGCAGCCGCAAACAGGGGGCGGGTTGGAACACTGAAGCTTTCTTT. The encoded protein is CASSRKQGAGWNTEAFF.

The J gene is TRBJ2-3, the V gene TRBV7-9, with 8 bases lining up with TRBD1. Germline trimming cut 2 bases from V and 7 bases from J; bases unmatched to any gene: 11. The V gene's germline CDR1 is SEHNR and CDR2 FQNEAQ (reference sequence). CDR3 size: 16 residues. CDR3 nucleotide sequence: TGTGCCAGCAGCTTAAGTGGGACAGGAAACGCGAATACGCAGTATTTT. Translated, it gives CASSLSGTGNANTQYF. Supplemented by reference TRBV7-9 and TRBJ2-3, the full variable domain reads DTGVSQNPRHKITKRGQNVTFRCDPISEHNRLYWYRQTLGQGPEFLTYFQNEAQLEKSRLLSDRFSAERPKGSFSTLEIQRTEQGDSAMYLCASSLSGTGNANTQYFGPGTRLTVL.

The chain carries TRBV6-5 and TRBJ1-1; D is perhaps TRBD1 (6 bases). The V and J ends lost 8 bases and 2 bases respectively, with 15 bases between them. CDR1 and CDR2 (germline): MNHEY, SVGAGI. The CDR3 extends over 14 amino acids. DNA of the CDR3: TGTGCCAGCCATGGACAGCCTATAAACACTGAAGCTTTCTTT. It encodes CASHGQPINTEAFF.

This rearrangement joins TRBV11-2 to TRBJ2-3, with no clear D. The CDR3 spans 13 residues. CDR1 SGHAT and CDR2 FQNNGV come from the germline V gene. V lost 1 base, J lost 7 bases, and 9 bases lay in between. Here the CDR3 DNA reads TGTGCCAGCAGCTTAGTAAGAGGATATACGCAGTATTTT. Protein: CASSLVRGYTQYF.

CDR3 protein: CASSRKGGVTGYGYTF. The DNA of the CDR3 is TGTGCCAGTAGTCGAAAAGGGGGGGTTACGGGCTATGGCTACACCTTC. The chain is built from TRBV19 and TRBJ1-2; D is perhaps TRBD1 (6 bases). The CDR3 is 16 residues long. Trimming took 5 bases from V and 4 from J, leaving 20 bases between them. Germline V gene data show CDR1 as LNHDA and CDR2 as SQIVND (reference sequence).

This clone was detected only a few times. The genes are TRBV28 and TRBJ1-2; D is ambiguous. Trimming stripped 5 bases from V and 8 bases from J, with 12 bases between. This CDR3 has 12 amino acids. Germline CDR1 is MDHEN and CDR2 is SYDVKM. This CDR3 reads CASSPSIRGYTF. In DNA, the CDR3 is TGTGCCAGCAGTCCCTCTATACGGGGCTACACCTTC.